These T cell receptor beta chains were read from a single sample in a study of T cell repertoires in cytomegalovirus infection. Their antigens are not known. TCRdb fed the reads into MiXCR, producing one record per CDR3 protein. The sample lists about 770,000 distinct CDR3 sequences; about 27% were seen once. Here the sequenced sample was cultured CD8+ T cells from PBMCs, taken from culture after CMV antigen stimulation. These receptors originate from a human donor in good health (CMV status not recorded). Some clones in this sample may be carry-over from other donors' samples. CDR3s include the opening cysteine and the closing phenylalanine or tryptophan. D genes are given only for firm matches. Size values are once, few and many counts, or a class for expanded clones, and some rows have none.

v_gene	abundance	d_gene	j_gene	CDR3nt	CDR3aa
TRBV12-3/TRBV12-4	.	.	TRBJ1-1	TGTGCCAGCAGTTTAGCGTTGGGTCGGGGGACTGAAGCTTTCTTT	CASSLALGRGTEAFF
TRBV6-1	many	TRBD1	TRBJ1-2	TGTGCCAGCAGTGACTGGACGACGGGGGGGGACAGAATATTCTATGGCTACACCTTC	CASSDWTTGGDRIFYGYTF
TRBV7-9	many	TRBD2	TRBJ2-7	TGTGCCAGCAGCAACCGGGACTATGCCTACGAGCAGTACTTC	CASSNRDYAYEQYF
TRBV7-6	many	TRBD2	TRBJ2-2	TGTGCCAGCAGCTTTCCGACCAAAGCGGGGGGGCACACCGGGGAGCTGTTTTTT	CASSFPTKAGGHTGELFF
TRBV19	few	TRBD1	TRBJ1-1	TGTGCCAGTAGTCCTAGACAGGGATTTGAAGCTTTCTTT	CASSPRQGFEAFF
TRBV4-3	.	TRBD2	TRBJ2-1	TGCGCCAGCAGCCATAATAGCGGGGGCCTGTACAATGAGCAGTTCTTC	CASSHNSGGLYNEQFF
TRBV24-1	few	TRBD1	TRBJ1-2	TGTGCCACCAGTGGTCCGGACAGGGGGGGAGGCTACACCTTC	CATSGPDRGGGYTF
TRBV4-1	few	TRBD1	TRBJ2-2	TGCGCCAGCAGCCAAGGGACAGGTTACACCGGGGAGCTGTTTTTT	CASSQGTGYTGELFF
TRBV7-3	few	TRBD2	TRBJ2-3	TGTGCCAGCAGCTTAAGGCCCGGGCTAGCGGAGATGGTAGATACGCAGTATTTT	CASSLRPGLAEMVDTQYF
TRBV11-2	.	TRBD2	TRBJ2-1	TGTGCCAGCAGCTCTCGCCCGGGACTAGCGGGGGGGCCCTTGAATTACAATGAGCAGTTCTTC	CASSSRPGLAGGPLNYNEQFF
TRBV12-3/TRBV12-4	.	.	TRBJ1-2	TGTGCCAGCAGTGAAACAGGGTTTAGCTATGGCTACACCTTC	CASSETGFSYGYTF
TRBV5-1	.	.	TRBJ1-5	TGCGCCAGCAGCCACCTTACACGGCGCAATCAGCCCCAGCATTTT	CASSHLTRRNQPQHF
TRBV28	few	TRBD1	TRBJ2-5	TGTGCCAGCAGTTTACGTTGGGACAGCAAAGAGACCCAGTACTTC	CASSLRWDSKETQYF
TRBV7-9	few	TRBD1	TRBJ2-7	TGTGCCAGCAGCTCACCAAACAGGGGCGAGCAGTACTTC	CASSSPNRGEQYF
TRBV6-1	.	.	TRBJ1-1	TGTGCCAGCAGAGAACGGGGCTCTAGATCGGCAGCTTTCTTT	CASRERGSRSAAFF
TRBV7-8	many	.	TRBJ1-5	TGTGCCAGCAGCTTAGGGTTAGGGGGCAATCAGCCCCAGCATTTT	CASSLGLGGNQPQHF
TRBV7-2	many	TRBD1	TRBJ1-6	TGTGCCAGCAGCGAGGGGGGACAGGTACCCCTCCACTTT	CASSEGGQVPLHF
TRBV29-1	.	.	TRBJ2-1	TGCAGCGTTGAAGTTTATGGGCAGATTTACAATGAGCAGTTCTTC	CSVEVYGQIYNEQFF
TRBV27	.	.	TRBJ2-6	TGTGCCAGCAGTCCGAACCCCAGTGCTGGGGCCAACGTCCTGACTTTC	CASSPNPSAGANVLTF
TRBV2	.	.	TRBJ2-3	TGTGCCAGCAGTGCAAGGGGTTTCGGCACAGATACGCAGTATTTT	CASSARGFGTDTQYF
TRBV12-3/TRBV12-4	many	.	TRBJ2-7	TGTGCCAGCAGCTTCTCCTACGAGCAGTACTTC	CASSFSYEQYF